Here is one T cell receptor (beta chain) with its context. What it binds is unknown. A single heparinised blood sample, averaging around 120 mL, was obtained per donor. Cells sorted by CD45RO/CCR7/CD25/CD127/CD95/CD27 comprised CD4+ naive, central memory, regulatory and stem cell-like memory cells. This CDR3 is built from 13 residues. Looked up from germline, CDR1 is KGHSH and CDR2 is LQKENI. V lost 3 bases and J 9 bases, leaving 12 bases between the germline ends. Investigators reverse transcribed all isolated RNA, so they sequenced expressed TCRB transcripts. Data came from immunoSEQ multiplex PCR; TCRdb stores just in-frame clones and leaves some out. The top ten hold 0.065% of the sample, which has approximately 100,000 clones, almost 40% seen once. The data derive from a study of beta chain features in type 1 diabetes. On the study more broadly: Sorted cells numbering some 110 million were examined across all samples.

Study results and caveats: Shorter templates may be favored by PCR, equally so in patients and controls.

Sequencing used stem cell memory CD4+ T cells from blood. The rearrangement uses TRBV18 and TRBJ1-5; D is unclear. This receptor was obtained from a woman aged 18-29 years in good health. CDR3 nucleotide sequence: TGTGCCAGCTCACCGGACTGGTTCGGGCCCCAGCATTTT. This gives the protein CASSPDWFGPQHF.